Listed here are 32 T cell receptor beta chains from one sample, sequenced in a study of type 1 and type 2 diabetes patients. The PCR template was genomic DNA. Amplification of the beta chain CDR3 used 30 forward and 13 reverse multiplex primers. TCRdb reprocessed the multiplex PCR reads with MiXCR, giving one entry per CDR3 protein. Found here are approximately 260,000 distinct CDR3 sequences, approximately 50% of them singletons; the top ten hold 12% to 15%. The sample comprised peripheral blood mononuclear cells (PBMCs). These TCRs come from a man aged 18-30 years with type 2 diabetes.

The rearrangement joins TRBV19 to TRBJ2-4; 8 bases align to TRBD2. Germline trimming cut 5 bases from V and 2 bases from J; bases unmatched to any gene: 5. The CDR3 has 15 residues. From germline, CDR1 is LNHDA and CDR2 SQIVND (reference sequence). CDR3 loop: CASSYGGGTKNIQYF. In DNA form, the CDR3 reads TGTGCCAGTAGTTACGGGGGGGGGACCAAAAACATTCAGTACTTC.

This clonotype was counted many times. The V and J genes are TRBV7-2 and TRBJ2-7; TRBD2 is a possible D gene (6 bases). V was clipped by 2 bases and J by 5 bases, with 25 bases between them. Germline values: CDR1 SGHTA, CDR2 FQGNSA. CDR3 length: 18 residues. The CDR3 nucleotides are TGTGCCAGCAGCTTATCCGACTGGTCGGGAGCCCTTTCCCACGAGCAGTACTTC. Protein: CASSLSDWSGALSHEQYF.

There are a few counts of this clonotype. The chain carries TRBV25-1 and TRBJ2-1, with a tentative D call TRBD2 (6 bases). The V end lost 6 bases, the J end lost 7 bases, and 13 bases lay between the germline ends. CDR3 size: 13 residues. Germline V gene lookup returns CDR1 MGHDK and CDR2 SYGVNS. CDR3 sequence reads: CASSGGISNEQFF. The DNA of the CDR3 is TGTGCCAGCAGCGGCGGGATATCGAATGAGCAGTTCTTC.

The J gene is TRBJ2-3, the V gene TRBV12-3 or TRBV12-4; 10 bases align to TRBD2. The length of the CDR3 is 16 residues. Trimming at V came to 6 bases and at J to 2 bases, leaving 8 bases not matched to a gene. The chain's CDR3 is CASSPPGLANTDTQYF. As DNA, the CDR3 is TGTGCCAGCAGCCCCCCGGGACTAGCGAACACAGATACGCAGTATTTT.

The CDR3 DNA sequence: TGTGCCAGTGCCAGGACTAGAGACCGCACAGATACGCAGTATTTT. Translation gives CASARTRDRTDTQYF. The chain uses TRBV2 and TRBJ2-3; 7 nucleotides agree with TRBD2. The CDR3 contains 15 residues. V was clipped by 9 bases and J by 1 base; unmatched bases: 10. Germline V lookup: CDR1 SNHLY, CDR2 FYNNEI.

This clonotype was seen a few times. The J gene is TRBJ1-1, the V gene TRBV6-6; no definite D call. V lost 0 bases and J 8 bases, leaving 10 bases between the germline ends. CDR1 and CDR2 (germline): MNHNY, SVGAGI (reference sequence). CDR3 length: 13 amino acids. CDR3 sequence (DNA): TGTGCCAGCAGTTACTCGACTCCGGGGGAAGCTTTCTTT. This encodes CASSYSTPGEAFF.

Concerning this clonotype itself: At one end, the junction sequence differs from germline, possibly due to a read error. CDR3 sequence reads: CATSWDRGENQRQHF. In DNA, the CDR3 is TGTGCCACCTCATGGGACAGAGGGGAGAATCAGCGCCAGCATTTT. The chain links TRBV19 to TRBJ1-5, with 7 positions matching TRBD1. CDR1 LNHDA and CDR2 SQIVND come from the germline V gene (reference sequence). This CDR3 contains 15 residues.

This chain connects TRBV19 to TRBJ1-1; TRBD1 is a possible D gene (6 bases). CDR3 length equals 16 residues. CDR1 is LNHDA, CDR2 SQIVND, per germline (reference sequence). V lost 3 bases, J lost 1 base, and 15 bases lay in between. CDR3 amino acids: CASSISAGAGNTEAFF. Written as DNA, the CDR3 is TGTGCCAGTAGTATTTCAGCAGGGGCCGGGAACACTGAAGCTTTCTTT.

The chain links TRBV5-1 to TRBJ2-3; 10 bases align to TRBD1. The end of the DNA fits TRBJ2-5 better, so the J call may be wrong. The CDR3 totals 14 residues. CDR1 is SGHRS and CDR2 is YFSETQ in the germline V gene. The CDR3 loop is CASSSRTGGETQYF. CDR3 in DNA: TGCGCCAGCAGCTCACGGACAGGGGGGGAGACCCAGTACTTC.

This clonotype has more than one count but fewer than ten. The chain links TRBV7-6 to TRBJ1-4, with D unresolved. The CDR3 sequence is 13 residues long. Germline V lookup: CDR1 SGHVS, CDR2 FNYEAQ. V was trimmed by 4 bases and J by 8 bases, leaving 11 bases between them. DNA of the CDR3: TGTGCCAGCAGCTCAAAATACGGGGAAAAACTGTTTTTT. Translated, it gives CASSSKYGEKLFF.

The chain has TRBV27 and TRBJ2-5; 10 positions agree with TRBD2. Germline V gene lookup returns CDR1 MNHEY and CDR2 SMNVEV (reference sequence). V was clipped by 5 bases and J by 5 bases; unmatched bases: 5. This CDR3 is built from 14 residues. The CDR3 nucleotides are TGTGCCAGCAGTGTAGCGGGGGGAATCGAGACCCAGTACTTC. Protein sequence: CASSVAGGIETQYF.

A word on this clonotype: The junction departs from germline at one end; a sequencing error may be responsible. V and J are TRBV10-1 and TRBJ1-5, with TRBD1 as a possible D gene (6 bases). The CDR3 length is 15 residues. In germline, CDR1 is WNHNN, CDR2 SYGVQD (reference sequence). The CDR3 here is CASSWRGGSNRPQHF. Written as DNA, the CDR3 is TGCGCCAGCAGCTGGAGGGGGGGAAGCAATCGGCCCCAGCATTTT.

The rearrangement uses TRBV19 and TRBJ1-5; 9 bases map to TRBD1. Losses at the gene ends were 3 bases for V and 5 bases for J; bases not matched to a gene: 5. The CDR3 consists of 15 residues. The V gene's germline CDR1 is LNHDA and CDR2 SQIVND (reference sequence). CDR3 amino acids: CASSIKGQGYQPQHF. Here the CDR3 DNA reads TGTGCCAGTAGTATTAAGGGACAGGGATATCAGCCCCAGCATTTT. Full variable domain (missing parts from reference TRBV19 and TRBJ1-5): DGGITQSPKYLFRKEGQNVTLSCEQNLNHDAMYWYRQDPGQGLRLIYYSQIVNDFQKGDIAEGYSVSREKKESFPLTVTSAQKNPTAFYLCASSIKGQGYQPQHFGDGTRLSIL.

This chain joins TRBV11-2 and TRBJ2-5, with TRBD2 matching over 8 bases. This CDR3 spans 17 amino acids. V lost 2 bases and J lost 5; bases outside the gene matches: 13. Germline V gene sequence: CDR1 SGHAT, CDR2 FQNNGV. The CDR3 sequence is CASSLSRGGRILETQYF. CDR3 coding DNA: TGTGCCAGCAGCTTATCCCGGGGGGGCCGAATATTGGAGACCCAGTACTTC.

The chain recombines TRBV15 with TRBJ2-6; D is undetermined. Between the trimmed V and J ends, which lost 5 bases and 2 bases, there was a span of 13 bases. Germline V gene data show CDR1 as LNHNV and CDR2 as YYDKDF (reference sequence). This CDR3 is built from 16 residues. Here the CDR3 reads CATSRLRRTGANVLTF. CDR3 in DNA: TGTGCCACCAGCCGATTAAGGCGGACTGGGGCCAACGTCCTGACTTTC. Complete variable domain (other parts from reference TRBV15 and TRBJ2-6): DAMVIQNPRYQVTQFGKPVTLSCSQTLNHNVMYWYQQKSSQAPKLLFHYYDKDFNNEADTPDNFQSRRPNTSFCFLDIRSPGLGDTAMYLCATSRLRRTGANVLTFGAGSRLTVL.

The chain uses TRBV28 and TRBJ2-1, with 9 bases lining up with TRBD1. Germline loops: CDR1 MDHEN, CDR2 SYDVKM. The CDR3 runs 16 residues. After removal of 2 bases from V and 8 bases from J, the junction contained 10 bases not matched to a gene. The CDR3 nucleotides are TGTGCCAGCAGTTTAGGGGACAGGGTGTCCGGAGATGAGCAGTTCTTC. It specifies CASSLGDRVSGDEQFF.

The chain recombines TRBV25-1 with TRBJ1-4; D is ambiguous. Germline V gene data show CDR1 as MGHDK and CDR2 as SYGVNS. This CDR3 is built from 13 residues. V was trimmed by 8 bases and J by 8 bases, leaving 15 bases between them. CDR3 nucleotide sequence: TGTGCCAGCCAGGCAGACCCGGCAGAAAAACTGTTTTTT. Encoded protein: CASQADPAEKLFF.

This clonotype was detected only a few times. The chain employs TRBV2 and TRBJ1-1; 7 bases match TRBD1. The J segment lost 3 bases and the V segment lost 6 bases, leaving 4 bases of the junction unmatched. The CDR3 extends over 13 amino acids. In germline, CDR1 is SNHLY, CDR2 FYNNEI. The CDR3 sequence: CASRTGIDTEAFF. In nucleotides, the CDR3 is TGTGCCAGCAGGACAGGGATAGACACTGAAGCTTTCTTT.

This chain joins TRBV19 and TRBJ2-1; no reliable D call. From germline, CDR1 is LNHDA and CDR2 SQIVND (reference sequence). Deletions cut 5 bases from V and 0 bases from J, with 8 bases between. CDR3 length: 14 amino acids. The CDR3 sequence: CASSGTNSYNEQFF. The CDR3 nucleotides read TGTGCCAGTAGTGGTACCAACTCCTACAATGAGCAGTTCTTC. Variable domain in full (rest from reference TRBV19 and TRBJ2-1): DGGITQSPKYLFRKEGQNVTLSCEQNLNHDAMYWYRQDPGQGLRLIYYSQIVNDFQKGDIAEGYSVSREKKESFPLTVTSAQKNPTAFYLCASSGTNSYNEQFFGPGTRLTVL.

This clonotype has only a few counts. The rearrangement uses TRBV19 and TRBJ2-2; D is unclear. With 3 bases removed from V and 3 bases from J, the gap between germline ends came to 2 bases. CDR1 and CDR2 (germline): LNHDA, SQIVND (reference sequence). This CDR3 contains 12 residues. The DNA of the CDR3 is TGTGCCAGTAGTATGTACACCGGGGAGCTGTTTTTT. Protein sequence: CASSMYTGELFF.

The J gene is TRBJ2-7, the V gene TRBV7-2; TRBD1 agrees at 7 bases. Germline trimming cut 5 bases from V and 12 bases from J; bases unmatched to any gene: 7. The CDR3 spans 11 residues. Per the germline V gene, CDR1 is SGHTA and CDR2 is FQGNSA. This CDR3 reads CASSTTGVPYF. The CDR3 coding sequence is TGTGCCAGCAGCACTACAGGGGTTCCGTACTTC.

This clonotype was counted only a few times. The chain is built from TRBV12-3 or TRBV12-4 and TRBJ1-2; tentatively, D is TRBD1 (5 bases). V was cut by 7 bases and J by 2 bases, with 11 bases left in between. The CDR3 is 13 residues long. The CDR3, as DNA: TGTGCCAGCACCCCTCACAGGAACTATGGCTACACCTTC. Its protein is CASTPHRNYGYTF.

The chain carries TRBV4-3 and TRBJ1-5; 7 positions agree with TRBD1. J was trimmed by 4 bases and V by 4 bases; bases with no gene match: 7. CDR3 length: 15 amino acids. From germline, CDR1 is LGHNA and CDR2 YSLEER. The CDR3 coding sequence is TGCGCCAGCAGCCGCCGACAGGGAGCTAATCAGCCCCAGCATTTT. It yields the protein CASSRRQGANQPQHF.

Only a few counts were recorded for this clonotype. The chain employs TRBV7-8 and TRBJ2-1; D is uncertain. The ends were cut back, 2 bases at V and 13 bases at J, with 9 bases in the middle. The CDR3 spans 11 residues. CDR1 is SGHVS, CDR2 FQNEAQ, per germline. This chain's CDR3 is CASSLNTDQFF. DNA for the CDR3: TGTGCCAGCAGCTTAAACACGGATCAGTTCTTC.

CDR3 region: CASSPARGRDTYEQYF. CDR3 sequence (DNA): TGTGCCAGCAGTCCAGCCCGGGGCAGGGACACCTACGAGCAGTACTTC. The genes are TRBV7-9 and TRBJ2-7; a possible D gene is TRBD1 (6 bases). From germline, CDR1 is SEHNR and CDR2 FQNEAQ (reference sequence). The CDR3 is 16 residues long. The V end was cut by 6 bases, the J end by 2 bases, with 20 bases between.

The chain joins TRBV19 to TRBJ1-5; perhaps TRBD1 as D (5 bases). The CDR3 sequence is 16 residues long. Germline-derived CDR1 and CDR2 are LNHDA and SQIVND (reference sequence). V was cut by 5 bases and J by 4 bases, with 18 bases left in between. The CDR3 nucleotides are TGTGCCAGTAGTCCCGGCGGGGGGTCTGGGAATCAGCCCCAGCATTTT. This codes for CASSPGGGSGNQPQHF.

The rearrangement joins TRBV6-1 to TRBJ2-7; 10 bases line up with TRBD1. Trimming cost V 0 bases and J 5 bases; bases outside gene matches: 7. The CDR3 is made up of 16 amino acids. Per germline, CDR1 MNHNS and CDR2 SASEGT. The CDR3 reads CASSEAWTGTGDEQYF. CDR3 sequence (DNA): TGTGCCAGCAGTGAAGCTTGGACCGGGACAGGGGACGAGCAGTACTTC.

The chain couples TRBV20-1 to TRBJ1-6, with D tentatively TRBD1 (6 bases). The CDR3 covers 16 residues. Germline V CDR1 and CDR2: DFQATT, SNEGSKA (reference sequence). Deletions cut 5 bases from V and 9 bases from J, with 23 bases between. The CDR3 region is CSAPGQSGHNSSPLHF. CDR3 DNA: TGCAGTGCTCCTGGACAGTCGGGGCACAATAGTTCACCCCTCCACTTT.

The CDR3 sequence: CASSPHPGDRSPNEKLFF. The CDR3, as DNA: TGCGCCAGCAGCCCTCACCCGGGGGACAGGAGTCCCAATGAAAAACTGTTTTTT. The gene calls are TRBV4-1 and TRBJ1-4; the match to TRBD1 covers 8 bases. This CDR3 has 18 residues. Germline V gives CDR1 MGHRA, CDR2 YSYEKL. The V and J ends lost 4 bases and 5 bases, in that order; junction bases with no gene match: 15.

The chain couples TRBV7-2 to TRBJ2-3; D is undetermined. The CDR3 consists of 14 residues. The germline V gene has CDR1 SGHTA and CDR2 FQGNSA. Trimming removed 1 base from V and 2 bases from J, with 7 bases in between. CDR3 bases: TGTGCCAGCAGCTTAGATCTAATCACAGATACGCAGTATTTT. As protein: CASSLDLITDTQYF.

The J gene is TRBJ1-2, the V gene TRBV6-1; TRBD1 agrees at 12 bases. V dropped 4 bases and J dropped 8; count of bases not matched to a gene: 14. Looked up from germline, CDR1 is MNHNS and CDR2 is SASEGT. CDR3 length equals 17 residues. The CDR3 region has the DNA TGTGCCAGCAGTGCCCCATTGGGACAGGGGGCCCTTTGGGGCTACACCTTC. It is translated as CASSAPLGQGALWGYTF.

This clonotype was seen ten or more times. Here the CDR3 reads CASWDRAGIGETQYF. The CDR3 DNA reads as TGTGCCAGCTGGGACAGGGCGGGAATCGGGGAGACCCAGTACTTC. The V and J genes are TRBV2 and TRBJ2-5, with TRBD1 identical over 9 bases. The J segment lost 5 bases and the V segment lost 8 bases, leaving 12 bases of the junction unmatched. The germline V gene has CDR1 SNHLY and CDR2 FYNNEI. This CDR3 is built from 15 residues.